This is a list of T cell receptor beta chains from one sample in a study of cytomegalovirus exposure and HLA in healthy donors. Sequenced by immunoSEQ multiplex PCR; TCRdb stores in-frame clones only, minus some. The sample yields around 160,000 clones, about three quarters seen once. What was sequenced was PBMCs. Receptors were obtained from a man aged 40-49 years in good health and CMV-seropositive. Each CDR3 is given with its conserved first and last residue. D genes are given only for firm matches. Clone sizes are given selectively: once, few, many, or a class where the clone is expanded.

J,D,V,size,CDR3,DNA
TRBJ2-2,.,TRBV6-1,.,CASSEEVTGELFF,TGTGCCAGCAGTGAGGAGGTCACCGGGGAGCTGTTTTTT
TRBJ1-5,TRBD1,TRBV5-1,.,CASSEGGKGNQPQHF,TGCGCCAGCAGCGAAGGGGGCAAGGGCAATCAGCCCCAGCATTTT
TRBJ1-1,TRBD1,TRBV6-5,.,CASRGQGAGDTEAFF,TGTGCCAGCAGGGGACAGGGGGCAGGGGACACTGAAGCTTTCTTT
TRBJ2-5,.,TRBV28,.,CASSLPGYQETQYF,TGTGCCAGCAGTTTACCAGGGTACCAAGAGACCCAGTACTTC
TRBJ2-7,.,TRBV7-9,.,CASSPAPLGYEQYF,TGTGCCAGCAGCCCTGCACCCCTCGGCTACGAGCAGTACTTC
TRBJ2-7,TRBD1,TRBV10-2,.,CASSWGRDRGYYEQYF,TGCGCCAGCAGTTGGGGCCGGGACAGGGGTTATTACGAGCAGTACTTC
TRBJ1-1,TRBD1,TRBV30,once,CAWSPFDRGPNTEAFF,TGTGCCTGGAGCCCTTTCGACAGGGGCCCGAACACTGAAGCTTTCTTT
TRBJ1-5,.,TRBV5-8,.,CASSDWPQSNQPQHF,TGTGCCAGCAGCGATTGGCCACAAAGCAATCAGCCCCAGCATTTT
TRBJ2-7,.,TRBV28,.,CASSWGGASLSYEQYF,TGTGCCAGCAGTTGGGGCGGGGCCTCCCTTTCCTACGAGCAGTACTTC
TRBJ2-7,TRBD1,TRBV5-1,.,CASSQQGGYEQYF,TGCGCCAGCAGCCAACAGGGGGGATACGAGCAGTACTTC
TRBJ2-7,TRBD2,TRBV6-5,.,CASSLNGRTSYEQYF,TGTGCCAGCAGCCTCAACGGGAGGACGTCCTACGAGCAGTACTTC
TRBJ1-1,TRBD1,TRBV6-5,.,CASRSTGADTEAFF,TGTGCCAGCAGATCGACAGGGGCGGACACTGAAGCTTTCTTT
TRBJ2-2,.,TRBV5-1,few,CASSLLVVGTGELFF,TGCGCCAGCAGCTTACTAGTCGTTGGGACCGGGGAGCTGTTTTTT
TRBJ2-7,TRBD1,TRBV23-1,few,CASQKGTGDVNEQYF,TGCGCCAGCCAAAAGGGGACAGGGGACGTTAACGAGCAGTACTTC
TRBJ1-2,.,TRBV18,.,CASSAGSFGYTF,TGTGCCAGCTCTGCAGGGTCCTTTGGCTACACCTTC
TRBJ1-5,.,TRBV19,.,CASTTYSRQVSYSNQPQHF,TGTGCCAGTACCACATATTCCAGACAGGTAAGCTATAGCAATCAGCCCCAGCATTTT
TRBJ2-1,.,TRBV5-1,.,CASSVEYNEQFF,TGCGCCAGCAGCGTAGAGTACAATGAGCAGTTCTTC
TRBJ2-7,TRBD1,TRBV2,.,CASRTGTVAYEQYF,TGTGCCAGCAGGACCGGGACAGTGGCCTACGAGCAGTACTTC
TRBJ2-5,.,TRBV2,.,CASTQGREETQYF,TGTGCCAGCACCCAGGGGCGGGAAGAGACCCAGTACTTC
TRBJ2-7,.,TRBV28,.,CASSQGGETAYEQYF,TGTGCCAGCAGCCAAGGGGGGGAGACGGCCTACGAGCAGTACTTC
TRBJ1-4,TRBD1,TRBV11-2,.,CASSPGQANEKLFF,TGTGCCAGCAGCCCGGGACAGGCCAATGAAAAACTGTTTTTT
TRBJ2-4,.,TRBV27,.,CASSPLQGSIQYF,TGTGCCAGCAGTCCACTACAGGGAAGCATTCAGTACTTC
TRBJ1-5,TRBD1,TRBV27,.,CASSFDGTANQPQHF,TGTGCCAGCAGTTTTGATGGGACAGCCAATCAGCCCCAGCATTTT
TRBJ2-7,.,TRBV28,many,CASSTGDAGEQYF,TGTGCCAGCAGTACCGGAGACGCGGGTGAGCAGTACTTC
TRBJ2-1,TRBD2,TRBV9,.,CASSMTSGTSVNEQFF,TGTGCCAGCAGCATGACTTCCGGGACTAGCGTCAATGAGCAGTTCTTC
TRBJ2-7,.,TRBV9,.,CASSVGMLGGRYEQYF,TGTGCCAGCAGCGTAGGTATGCTGGGCGGGCGCTACGAGCAGTACTTC
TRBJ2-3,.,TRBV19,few,CAVGGPGTSTDTQYF,TGTGCCGTAGGTGGACCGGGGACTAGCACAGATACGCAGTATTTT
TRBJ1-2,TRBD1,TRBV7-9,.,CASSRDSSYGYTF,TGTGCCAGCAGTCGGGACAGCAGCTATGGCTACACCTTC
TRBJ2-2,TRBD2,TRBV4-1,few,CASSQGGLGGGTGELFF,TGCGCCAGCAGCCAAGGCGGACTAGGAGGCGGCACCGGGGAGCTGTTTTTT
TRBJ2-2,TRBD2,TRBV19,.,CASRGGQGFTGELFF,TGTGCCAGTCGGGGGGGGCAGGGCTTCACCGGGGAGCTGTTTTTT
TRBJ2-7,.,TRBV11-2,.,CASSLDTGSYYEQYF,TGTGCCAGCAGCTTAGACACGGGATCTTACTACGAGCAGTACTTC
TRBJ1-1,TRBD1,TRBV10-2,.,CASSENRGMNTEAFF,TGCGCCAGCAGTGAGAACAGGGGGATGAACACTGAAGCTTTCTTT
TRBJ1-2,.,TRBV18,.,CASSPPPSYTGANGYTF,TGTGCCAGCTCACCCCCCCCGAGTTACACGGGAGCTAATGGCTACACCTTC
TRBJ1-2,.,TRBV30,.,CAWSEEGGGYTF,TGTGCCTGGAGTGAGGAGGGAGGTGGCTACACCTTC
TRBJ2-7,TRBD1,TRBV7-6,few,CASSPGTGFNYEQYF,TGTGCCAGCAGCCCTGGGACAGGGTTTAACTACGAGCAGTACTTC
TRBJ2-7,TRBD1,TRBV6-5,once,CAAGTGRTEQYF,TGTGCGGCGGGGACAGGTCGGACCGAGCAGTACTTC
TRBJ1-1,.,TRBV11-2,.,CASSLNSVQAFF,TGTGCCAGCAGCCTCAATTCAGTCCAAGCTTTCTTT
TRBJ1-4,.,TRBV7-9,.,CASSWVEGSEKLFF,TGTGCCAGCAGCTGGGTGGAAGGGAGCGAAAAACTGTTTTTT
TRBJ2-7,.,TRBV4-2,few,CASSIAYKDEQYF,TGTGCCAGCAGCATAGCTTACAAGGACGAGCAGTACTTC
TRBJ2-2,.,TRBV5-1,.,CASSLVTSPNTGELFF,TGCGCCAGCAGCTTGGTTACTAGCCCGAACACCGGGGAGCTGTTTTTT
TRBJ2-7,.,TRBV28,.,CASSSPYEQYF,TGTGCCAGCAGCTCCCCCTACGAGCAGTACTTC
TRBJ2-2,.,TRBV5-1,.,CASSLAWQGNTGELFF,TGCGCCAGCAGCTTGGCTTGGCAGGGGAACACCGGGGAGCTGTTTTTT
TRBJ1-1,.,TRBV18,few,CASSPPPGEGIWTEAFF,TGTGCCAGCTCACCACCGCCGGGGGAGGGGATTTGGACTGAAGCTTTCTTT
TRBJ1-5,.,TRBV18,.,CASSPSRGGNQPQHF,TGTGCCAGCTCACCGTCCCGGGGTGGCAATCAGCCCCAGCATTTT
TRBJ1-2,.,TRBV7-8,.,CASSLVPGGYGYTF,TGTGCCAGCAGCTTAGTCCCCGGGGGCTATGGCTACACCTTC
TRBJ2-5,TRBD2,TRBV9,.,CASLPGLAGGQETQYF,TGTGCCAGCTTGCCGGGACTAGCGGGAGGCCAAGAGACCCAGTACTTC